This T cell receptor beta chain emerged from a study of shared clonotypes between healthy human individuals. At the level of the study: Samples came from two female and a few male donors aged 18 to 49.

Clones were read by immunoSEQ multiplex PCR, and TCRdb kept only the in-frame ones, dropping some. This table holds 2 million to 2.5 million clones, almost 96% found once. Study outcomes and limitations: Only blood underwent sampling, and tissue repertoires likely differ.

This clone was recorded once. As yet, its antigen is unknown. Sequencing was carried out using naive CD4+ T cells sorted from blood. Subset defined: CD45RA+ positively selected. The clonotype comes from a man between 18 and 35 years old in good health.

CDR3 coding DNA: TGCGCCAGCAGCTTGGGAATTCAAGGCTACAATGAGCAGTTCTTC. It yields the protein CASSLGIQGYNEQFF. The rearrangement joins TRBV5-1 to TRBJ2-1, with D unclear. Germline V gives CDR1 SGHRS, CDR2 YFSETQ. Between the trimmed V and J ends, which lost 0 bases and 3 bases, there was a span of 10 bases. The CDR3 sequence is 15 residues long.